A single sample gave rise to the 15 T cell receptor beta chains below, sequenced in a study of blood T cell repertoires in COVID-19. TCRdb keeps only in-frame clones here, not all; method: immunoSEQ multiplex PCR. The data hold around 130,000 clones, with 80% to 90% observed a single time. The sequencing sample was made of PBMCs or T cells enriched from blood (not recorded which). These receptors came from a woman in her fifties or sixties who had recovered from COVID-19.

This CDR3 reads CASSLTHETYEQYF. In DNA, the CDR3 is TGTGCCAGCAGCTTGACCCATGAGACCTACGAGCAGTACTTC. V gene TRBV5-6 combines with J gene TRBJ2-7; no firm D call. Germline V gives CDR1 SGHDT, CDR2 YYEEEE. Trimming shortened V by 1 base and J by 2 bases, and 10 bases separated the two germline ends. The CDR3 loop spans 14 amino acids.

The V call is TRBV9, the J call TRBJ1-2, with TRBD1 as a possible D gene (5 bases). Germline V gene lookup returns CDR1 SGDLS and CDR2 YYNGEE. This CDR3 comprises 17 residues. V lost 4 bases and J 0 bases, leaving 19 bases between the germline ends. The CDR3 sequence is CASSPAGGLPANYGYTF. CDR3 nucleotides: TGTGCCAGCAGCCCTGCGGGGGGTCTCCCAGCTAACTATGGCTACACCTTC.

The V gene is TRBV5-4, the J gene TRBJ2-5, with 9 bases lining up with TRBD1. The CDR3 runs to 15 residues. Germline lookup yields CDR1 SGHNT and CDR2 YYREEE (reference sequence). Unmatched junction bases numbered 9, after V lost 4 bases and J lost 5 bases. The CDR3 region is CASSTGQGLVETQYF. DNA of the CDR3: TGTGCCAGCAGCACGGGACAGGGTTTGGTCGAGACCCAGTACTTC.

The chain links TRBV6-2 or TRBV6-3 to TRBJ2-7, with 10 bases aligning to TRBD1. From germline, CDR1 is MNHEY and CDR2 SVGEGT. The CDR3 is 15 residues long. The V segment lost 5 bases and the J segment 0 bases; nucleotides outside the gene matches: 4. CDR3 coding DNA: TGTGCCAGCAGTCGGGGACAGGGGCCCTCCTACGAGCAGTACTTC. It encodes CASSRGQGPSYEQYF.

The chain has TRBV15 and TRBJ2-3; a weak D match, TRBD2 (6 bases). Looked up from germline, CDR1 is LNHNV and CDR2 is YYDKDF (reference sequence). The CDR3 totals 13 residues. V was clipped by 0 bases and J by 8 bases, with 9 bases between them. CDR3 sequence: CATSRDMGGTQYF. In DNA, the CDR3 is TGTGCCACCAGCAGAGATATGGGAGGTACGCAGTATTTT.

This clone showed up just once. The limits of the CDR3 on the DNA are not certain, so only TCRdb's listed CDR3 is given. The rearrangement joins TRBV6-5 to TRBJ1-1; TRBD1 is the table's D call, not checked against the DNA. Looked up from germline, CDR1 is MNHEY and CDR2 is SVGAGI. Inclusive of both ends, the CDR3 amounts to 15 amino acids. The CDR3 is CASILDRIMNTEAFF.

The CDR3 sequence: CASSPLLAGGRYEQYF. DNA of the CDR3: TGCGCCAGCAGCCCACTACTAGCGGGGGGCCGATACGAGCAGTACTTC. The chain combines TRBV4-1 with TRBJ2-7, with TRBD2 matching 12 bases. CDR1 is MGHRA and CDR2 is YSYEKL in the germline V gene. Germline trimming cut 4 bases from V and 4 bases from J; bases unmatched to any gene: 8. The CDR3 covers 16 residues.

J is TRBJ2-1 and V is TRBV11-3; 8 nucleotides agree with TRBD2. The CDR3 length is 13 residues. Germline CDR1 and CDR2: SGHNT and YENEEA. J was trimmed by 10 bases and V by 4 bases; bases with no gene match: 6. CDR3 protein: CASSSRGAGEQFF. CDR3 DNA: TGTGCCAGCAGCTCGCGGGGGGCCGGGGAGCAGTTCTTC.

The chain combines TRBV7-9 with TRBJ1-1, with D possibly matching TRBD1 (6 bases). Germline assignment: CDR1 SEHNR and CDR2 FQNEAQ (reference sequence). The CDR3 has 15 residues. V was clipped by 5 bases and J by 3 bases, with 16 bases between them. The CDR3 sequence is CASSQQGTPDTEAFF. The CDR3 coding sequence is TGTGCCAGCAGCCAACAGGGAACCCCGGACACTGAAGCTTTCTTT. Filled out from reference TRBV7-9 and TRBJ1-1, the complete variable domain reads DTGVSQNPRHKITKRGQNVTFRCDPISEHNRLYWYRQTLGQGPEFLTYFQNEAQLEKSRLLSDRFSAERPKGSFSTLEIQRTEQGDSAMYLCASSQQGTPDTEAFFGQGTRLTVV.

The J gene is TRBJ2-1, the V gene TRBV7-2; 7 bases are a match to TRBD2. J gave up 4 bases and V 7 bases, and 7 bases lay outside the gene matches. This CDR3 comprises 14 residues. The germline V gene has CDR1 SGHTA and CDR2 FQGNSA. The CDR3 sequence: CASNPSGPYNEQFF. The CDR3 DNA reads as TGTGCCAGCAACCCTAGCGGACCTTACAATGAGCAGTTCTTC.

CDR3 DNA sequence: TGTGCCAGCTCACCGGGAGAAACAGGGCAGTTAGGGCCCCAGCATTTT. This encodes CASSPGETGQLGPQHF. This chain connects TRBV18 to TRBJ1-5, with D possibly TRBD1 on 6 matching bases. V was pared by 3 bases and J by 9 bases, with 21 bases between. The CDR3 consists of 16 residues. Germline CDR1 reads KGHSH; CDR2 reads LQKENI.

This chain links TRBV11-2 with TRBJ2-7, with D possibly matching TRBD1 (6 bases). The CDR3 runs 15 residues. V was cut by 7 bases and J by 2 bases, with 18 bases left in between. Per germline, CDR1 SGHAT and CDR2 FQNNGV. Written as DNA, the CDR3 is TGTGCCAGCACCACCTTTAAAGGGACAACCTACGAGCAGTACTTC. It yields the protein CASTTFKGTTYEQYF.

The V call is TRBV5-6, the J call TRBJ1-4; D gene ambiguous. The CDR3 covers 14 residues. Trimming pared 4 bases from V and 3 bases from J, leaving 10 bases between. Germline CDR1 is SGHDT and CDR2 is YYEEEE. The CDR3 is CASSRVGANEKLFF. The CDR3 nucleotides read TGTGCCAGCAGCCGGGTTGGAGCTAATGAAAAACTGTTTTTT.

V and J are TRBV13 and TRBJ1-1, with D possibly TRBD1 on 5 matching bases. From germline, CDR1 is PRHDT and CDR2 FYEKMQ (reference sequence). V dropped 5 bases and J dropped 3 bases, with 10 bases sitting between them. CDR3 length: 13 residues. CDR3 bases: TGTGCCAGCAGCCGGAGGGGTGACACTGAAGCTTTCTTT. This gives the protein CASSRRGDTEAFF.

In this sample, this clone turned up once. This chain joins TRBV5-1 and TRBJ2-1; 7 nucleotides match TRBD1. Per germline, CDR1 SGHRS and CDR2 YFSETQ. The CDR3 contains 13 residues. Trimming at V came to 3 bases and at J to 5 bases, leaving 2 bases not matched to a gene. The CDR3 spells CASSWDRNNEQFF. CDR3 in DNA: TGCGCCAGCAGCTGGGACAGAAACAATGAGCAGTTCTTC.